The next 9 T cell receptor beta chains were all read from a single sample in a study of blood T cell repertoires in COVID-19 (dated by TCRdb to about 2020). Libraries were prepared through the immunoSEQ multiplex PCR assay. TCRdb limited this immuneACCESS table to in-frame rearrangements with V and J called. A share of clones is missing; checked studies link under half to unresolved V genes, and the rest is unexplained. This sample gives around 110,000 clones in total; 70% to 85% of them show up just once. 7% to 9.5% of the sample rests with the top ten. Sequencing was performed on peripheral blood. All receptors come from a man between 65 and 85 years old with active or convalescent COVID-19.

The V and J genes are TRBV5-5 and TRBJ2-7; 9 bases line up with TRBD1. Per the germline V gene, CDR1 is SGHKS and CDR2 is YYEKEE (reference sequence). The V gene end was trimmed by 6 bases and the J gene end by 6 bases; junction bases not matched to a gene: 13. CDR3 size: 15 residues. CDR3 protein: CASTKAGTGFTEQYF. As DNA, the CDR3 is TGTGCCAGCACCAAAGCCGGGACAGGGTTTACCGAGCAGTACTTC.

The V gene is TRBV12-5, the J gene TRBJ1-4, with D unclear. Trimming pared 1 base from V and 4 bases from J, leaving 10 bases between. The CDR3 covers 15 residues. CDR1 and CDR2 (germline): LGHNT, FRNRAP. The CDR3 bases are TGTGCTAGTGGTTTGGGGAGGGTACTTAATGAAAAACTGTTTTTT. Residues: CASGLGRVLNEKLFF.

This chain uses TRBV12-3 or TRBV12-4 with TRBJ2-7, with unresolved D. The CDR3 runs 13 residues. With 8 bases removed from V and 3 bases from J, the gap between germline ends came to 14 bases. The CDR3 bases are TGTGCCAGCTCGCCCCAGGTTAACTACGAGCAGTACTTC. Amino acid sequence: CASSPQVNYEQYF.

This clone was seen only a few times. CDR3 amino acids: CASSFPRIEDQPQHF. DNA for the CDR3: TGTGCCAGCAGTTTCCCGCGGATCGAGGATCAGCCCCAGCATTTT. The V and J genes are TRBV28 and TRBJ1-5; D is unresolved. The CDR3 sequence is 15 residues long. The V gene lost 3 bases and the J gene lost 5 bases, with 14 bases spanning the gap. CDR1 is MDHEN, CDR2 SYDVKM, per germline.

The chain joins TRBV19 to TRBJ2-3; TRBD1 matches at 8 bases. Looked up from germline, CDR1 is LNHDA and CDR2 is SQIVND (reference sequence). The CDR3 covers 15 residues. V trimming: 4 bases; J trimming: 3 bases; junction bases outside the gene matches: 6. As DNA, the CDR3 is TGTGCCAGTAGTAATCTCGGACAGGGTACAGATACGCAGTATTTT. Encoded protein: CASSNLGQGTDTQYF.

V is TRBV7-7 and J is TRBJ2-3; 8 positions agree with TRBD2. Germline V gene sequence: CDR1 SSHAT, CDR2 FNYEAQ (reference sequence). The CDR3 has 15 residues. Trimming cost V 1 base and J 1 base; bases outside gene matches: 1. CDR3 protein: CASSLELAGTDTQYF. DNA for the CDR3: TGTGCCAGCAGCTTAGAACTAGCGGGCACAGATACGCAGTATTTT.

The V and J genes are TRBV5-6 and TRBJ1-2, with D perhaps matching TRBD1 (6 bases). V was clipped by 4 bases and J by 8 bases, with 18 bases between them. The CDR3 contains 14 residues. Germline V lookup: CDR1 SGHDT, CDR2 YYEEEE. The DNA for the CDR3 is TGTGCCAGCAGCCCCGCGGCGGGGGCTGGCGGCTACACCTTC. Encoded protein: CASSPAAGAGGYTF. Full variable domain (missing parts from reference TRBV5-6 and TRBJ1-2): DAGVTQSPTHLIKTRGQQVTLRCSPKSGHDTVSWYQQALGQGPQFIFQYYEEEERQRGNFPDRFSGHQFPNYSSELNVNALLLGDSALYLCASSPAAGAGGYTFGSGTRLTVV.

This clone occurred a few times. The chain is built from TRBV9 and TRBJ2-7, with TRBD2 matching over 8 bases. With V trimmed by 3 bases and J by 7 bases, 3 bases remained unmatched. The CDR3 totals 12 residues. Germline CDR1 reads SGDLS; CDR2 reads YYNGEE. The CDR3 sequence: CASSAGGGEQYF. The DNA of the CDR3 is TGTGCCAGCAGCGCGGGAGGGGGAGAGCAGTACTTC.

The gene calls are TRBV28 and TRBJ1-1; a possible D gene is TRBD1 (6 bases). Germline assignment: CDR1 MDHEN and CDR2 SYDVKM. V was clipped by 5 bases and J by 1 base, with 17 bases between them. The CDR3 runs to 16 residues. The CDR3 sequence is CASSPPGGGRNTEAFF. The CDR3 DNA follows: TGTGCCAGCAGTCCCCCGGGGGGGGGCCGGAACACTGAAGCTTTCTTT. The full variable domain, in which reference TRBV28 and TRBJ1-1 provide the parts outside the CDR3, is DVKVTQSSRYLVKRTGEKVFLECVQDMDHENMFWYRQDPGLGLRLIYFSYDVKMKEKGDIPEGYSVSREKKERFSLILESASTNQTSMYLCASSPPGGGRNTEAFFGQGTRLTVV.